This TCR beta chain was profiled in a study of blood T cell repertoires in COVID-19. Unmatched junction bases numbered 3, after V lost 3 bases and J lost 7 bases. The germline gives CDR1 SGHTA, CDR2 FQGNSA. This CDR3 comprises 14 residues. Libraries were prepared by immunoSEQ multiplex PCR; TCRdb keeps only in-frame clonotypes and omits some of them. The data hold 140,000 to 150,000 clones, with roughly 89% observed a single time. The clonotype originates from a woman between 50 and 59 years old who had been exposed to COVID-19. The chain uses TRBV7-2 and TRBJ2-2; TRBD2 matches at 9 bases. Sequenced sample: PBMCs or T cells enriched from blood (not recorded which). The CDR3 protein is CASSLGLASGELFF. The CDR3 DNA is TGTGCCAGCAGCTTGGGACTAGCTAGCGGGGAGCTGTTTTTT.